Below, 31 T cell receptor beta chains from the same sample are listed, as sequenced in a study of Ad26.COV2.S vaccination and SARS-CoV-2 variants. Repertoires were generated with immunoSEQ multiplex PCR, while TCRdb's copy carries only in-frame clones and drops some. This sample has about 680,000 clones, with approximately 88% found just once. Described treatment: around 19 received Ad26.COV2.S at low or high dose, single or two shots; roughly five received placebo; per-sample allocation not given. Each sample was drawn 63 days after the first injection (of vaccine or placebo). The sample here was peripheral blood, taken in a trial of Ad26.COV2.S vaccine versus placebo. All receptors come from a person aged 18 to 59 who received the Ad26.COV2.S COVID-19 vaccine or a placebo.

The chain uses TRBV2 and TRBJ2-2, with a possible D match to TRBD2 (5 bases). Deletions cut 4 bases from V and 13 bases from J, with 7 bases between. There are 10 residues in the CDR3. The germline gives CDR1 SNHLY, CDR2 FYNNEI. In DNA form, the CDR3 reads TGTGCCAGCAGTGTAGGGAGGCTGTTTTTT. Its translation is CASSVGRLFF.

The chain uses TRBV18 and TRBJ2-7, with TRBD2 identical over 12 bases. The CDR3 sequence is 15 residues long. V lost 5 bases and J lost 4; bases outside the gene matches: 6. The germline V gene has CDR1 KGHSH and CDR2 LQKENI. CDR3 sequence reads: CASSELAGGPYEQYF. CDR3 coding DNA: TGTGCCAGCTCAGAACTAGCGGGGGGTCCTTACGAGCAGTACTTC.

V gene TRBV27 combines with J gene TRBJ1-2, with D possibly being TRBD1 (5 bases). The length of the CDR3 is 15 residues. Trimming left V 5 bases short and J 11 bases short, with 24 bases between. Germline lookup yields CDR1 MNHEY and CDR2 SMNVEV (reference sequence). The CDR3 protein is CASSPSSGTGLGYTF. The CDR3 bases are TGTGCCAGCAGTCCTTCTTCGGGGACGGGGCTGGGTTACACCTTC.

This chain uses TRBV5-1 with TRBJ1-1, with D tentatively TRBD1 (5 bases). Deletions cut 0 bases from V and 7 bases from J, with 19 bases between. From germline, CDR1 is SGHRS and CDR2 YFSETQ. This CDR3 comprises 16 residues. The CDR3 bases are TGCGCCAGCAGCTTGGAGTCTACGACAGATGCGTATGAAGCTTTCTTT. Its protein product is CASSLESTTDAYEAFF. The full variable domain, with the rest looked up from reference TRBV5-1 and TRBJ1-1, is KAGVTQTPRYLIKTRGQQVTLSCSPISGHRSVSWYQQTPGQGLQFLFEYFSETQRNKGNFPGRFSGRQFSNSRSEMNVSTLELGDSALYLCASSLESTTDAYEAFFGQGTRLTVV.

The chain is built from TRBV6-5 and TRBJ2-3; perhaps TRBD2 as D (7 bases). The V gene lost 5 bases and the J gene lost 1 base, with 10 bases spanning the gap. The CDR3 is 14 residues long. Germline CDR1 reads MNHEY; CDR2 reads SVGAGI. The CDR3 spells CASSRGGGTDTQYF. CDR3 nucleotides: TGTGCCAGCAGTAGGGGGGGAGGCACAGATACGCAGTATTTT.

The rearrangement uses TRBV9 and TRBJ2-2; 10 positions match TRBD2. The germline CDR1 and CDR2 sequences are SGDLS and YYNGEE. V lost 3 bases, J lost 5 bases, and 1 base stayed unmatched. CDR3 length equals 14 residues. The CDR3 reads CASSASGRTGELFF. DNA of the CDR3: TGTGCCAGCAGCGCTAGCGGGAGAACCGGGGAGCTGTTTTTT.

This clone was seen once. J is TRBJ2-3 and V is TRBV24-1; 7 bases agree with TRBD1. The ends lost 2 bases at V and 5 bases at J; junction bases unmatched: 6. Germline V gives CDR1 KGHDR, CDR2 SFDVKD. The CDR3 runs to 15 residues. This chain's CDR3 is CATSDSGTVIDTQYF. CDR3 DNA sequence: TGTGCCACCAGTGATTCCGGGACAGTAATAGATACGCAGTATTTT.

The V gene is TRBV24-1, the J gene TRBJ1-5; a weak D match, TRBD1 (6 bases). Germline V CDR1 and CDR2: KGHDR, SFDVKD. The V end was cut by 2 bases, the J end by 4 bases, with 14 bases between. CDR3 size: 16 residues. The CDR3 nucleotides read TGTGCCACCAGTGATTCGGGGGGGGCGACTAATCAGCCCCAGCATTTT. It codes for CATSDSGGATNQPQHF.

The genes are TRBV7-9 and TRBJ2-7, with 11 bases matching TRBD1. The CDR3 totals 16 residues. The V segment lost 5 bases and the J segment 2 bases; nucleotides outside the gene matches: 8. Germline V gene lookup returns CDR1 SEHNR and CDR2 FQNEAQ (reference sequence). The CDR3 nucleotides read TGTGCCAGCAGCGGCCGCGGGACAGGGGGAACCTACGAGCAGTACTTC. Protein sequence: CASSGRGTGGTYEQYF.

The rearrangement uses TRBV7-9 and TRBJ1-6; maybe TRBD1 (5 bases). Between the trimmed V and J ends, which lost 5 bases and 7 bases, there was a span of 15 bases. The CDR3 covers 15 residues. Germline CDR1 SEHNR, CDR2 FQNEAQ (reference sequence). The CDR3 nucleotides are TGTGCCAGCAGCCAGGACACTAGTCGAAATTCACCCCTCCACTTT. Its translation is CASSQDTSRNSPLHF.

This chain uses TRBV7-9 with TRBJ2-3; 9 nucleotides agree with TRBD2. CDR3 length equals 15 residues. CDR1 is SEHNR and CDR2 is FQNEAQ in the germline V gene (reference sequence). V gave up 1 base and J gave up 4 bases; unmatched junction bases: 3. In nucleotides, the CDR3 is TGTGCCAGCAGCTTAGGAGCGGGGGGCCCAGATACGCAGTATTTT. As protein: CASSLGAGGPDTQYF.

The rearrangement links TRBV6-6 to TRBJ2-7, with TRBD2 matching over 15 bases. The J segment lost 5 bases and the V segment lost 2 bases, leaving 4 bases of the junction unmatched. The germline gives CDR1 MNHNY, CDR2 SVGAGI (reference sequence). The CDR3 totals 16 residues. CDR3 coding DNA: TGTGCCAGCAGTTACGGACTAGCGGGAGGGGGGAACGAGCAGTACTTC. Amino acid sequence: CASSYGLAGGGNEQYF.

This clone was observed a few times. The chain has TRBV5-8 and TRBJ1-6, with TRBD1 matching over 7 bases. The trim removed 3 bases at V and 9 bases at J, leaving 9 bases unmatched. The CDR3 is 15 amino acids. Germline V gene sequence: CDR1 SGHTS, CDR2 YDEGEE. The CDR3 bases are TGTGCCAGCAGCTCCCAGGCGACAGGGCTTTCACCCCTCCACTTT. This sequence encodes CASSSQATGLSPLHF.

This chain connects TRBV4-2 to TRBJ2-7; TRBD2 aligns across 8 bases. Germline V gene data show CDR1 as LGHNA and CDR2 as YNFKEQ. Trimming at V came to 2 bases and at J to 4 bases, leaving 13 bases not matched to a gene. The CDR3 is 17 amino acids. This chain's CDR3 is CASSQLSGTREGYEQYF. The CDR3 coding sequence is TGTGCCAGCAGCCAACTTTCCGGGACTAGAGAGGGGTACGAGCAGTACTTC.

The chain combines TRBV6-5 with TRBJ2-1; 11 bases fit TRBD2. V lost 5 bases to trimming and J lost 4 bases; unmatched junction nucleotides: 4. This CDR3 contains 15 residues. The V gene's germline CDR1 is MNHEY and CDR2 SVGAGI. As DNA, the CDR3 is TGTGCCAGCAGTCCTAGCGGGGGGCGATACAATGAGCAGTTCTTC. Translation gives CASSPSGGRYNEQFF.

This clone was found once. CDR3 bases: TGCGCCAGATTAAATCGCGAAGCTTTCTTT. The encoded protein is CARLNREAFF. The chain employs TRBV5-1 and TRBJ1-1, with D unclear. Germline-derived CDR1 and CDR2 are SGHRS and YFSETQ. This CDR3 region has 10 residues. Trimming pared 8 bases from V and 8 bases from J, leaving 10 bases between.

This chain joins TRBV11-2 and TRBJ2-1; weak D call: TRBD2 (6 bases). CDR1 and CDR2 from the germline V gene are SGHAT and FQNNGV. V was clipped by 6 bases and J by 7 bases, with 19 bases between them. This CDR3 spans 15 amino acids. CDR3 in amino acids: CASSFRELKVNEQFF. CDR3 bases: TGTGCCAGCAGTTTCCGGGAGCTGAAAGTAAATGAGCAGTTCTTC.

The rearrangement joins TRBV7-2 to TRBJ2-5; TRBD2 matches 12 bases. Trimming at V came to 1 base and at J to 5 bases, leaving 8 bases not matched to a gene. This CDR3 region has 17 residues. The germline CDR1 and CDR2 sequences are SGHTA and FQGNSA. The CDR3 DNA reads as TGTGCCAGCAGCTTAGGTTCTAGCGGGGGGGCTGGGGAGACCCAGTACTTC. It is translated as CASSLGSSGGAGETQYF.

The chain joins TRBV7-9 to TRBJ1-2; D may be TRBD1 (5 bases). Germline assignment: CDR1 SEHNR and CDR2 FQNEAQ (reference sequence). V was cut by 4 bases and J by 4 bases, with 16 bases left in between. The CDR3 length is 15 residues. Here the CDR3 reads CASSSPGGGTYGYTF. The CDR3 DNA is TGTGCCAGCAGCTCACCTGGGGGAGGGACCTATGGCTACACCTTC.

To note about this clone: One end of the junction fails to match germline, which may point to a read error. The chain couples TRBV7-2 to TRBJ1-6; D is possibly TRBD1 (5 bases). This CDR3 region has 16 residues. The V gene's germline CDR1 is SGHTA and CDR2 FQGNSA. CDR3 in amino acids: CASSLAGRGNNSPLHF. In nucleotides, the CDR3 is TGTGCCAGCAGCTTAGCGGGACGCGGGAACAATTCCCCCCTCCACTTT.

The chain couples TRBV11-3 to TRBJ2-7, with 8 nucleotides matching TRBD1. This CDR3 has 15 residues. The ends lost 2 bases at V and 2 bases at J; junction bases unmatched: 5. Germline CDR1 is SGHNT and CDR2 is YENEEA. The CDR3 here is CASSLYSGGTYEQYF. In DNA form, the CDR3 reads TGTGCCAGCAGCTTATATTCAGGGGGCACCTACGAGCAGTACTTC. Full variable domain (remainder filled in from reference TRBV11-3 and TRBJ2-7): EAGVVQSPRYKIIEKKQPVAFWCNPISGHNTLYWYLQNLGQGPELLIRYENEEAVDDSQLPKDRFSAERLKGVDSTLKIQPAELGDSAVYLCASSLYSGGTYEQYFGPGTRLTVT.

The chain uses TRBV19 and TRBJ1-2, with 7 bases lining up with TRBD1. Germline trimming cut 4 bases from V and 5 bases from J; bases unmatched to any gene: 4. This CDR3 has 13 amino acids. CDR1 and CDR2 (germline): LNHDA, SQIVND (reference sequence). In DNA, the CDR3 is TGTGCCAGTAGTACTGAGACAGGGTATGGCTACACCTTC. It yields the protein CASSTETGYGYTF.

V is TRBV27 and J is TRBJ2-2; a possible D gene is TRBD2 (6 bases). The germline gives CDR1 MNHEY, CDR2 SMNVEV (reference sequence). This CDR3 comprises 15 residues. The V end was cut by 0 bases, the J end by 3 bases, with 8 bases between. CDR3 in amino acids: CASSLSGGYTGELFF. The CDR3 DNA reads as TGTGCCAGCAGTTTATCGGGGGGATACACCGGGGAGCTGTTTTTT.

J is TRBJ2-3 and V is TRBV3-1 (or the pseudogene TRBV3-2); TRBD2 matches at 9 bases. CDR3 length equals 18 residues. CDR1 is LGHDT and CDR2 is YNNKEL in the germline V gene (reference sequence). V gave up 4 bases and J gave up 2 bases; unmatched junction bases: 13. CDR3 in DNA: TGTGCCAGCAGCCTCCCCGAGGGGCTAGCGGGACACACAGATACGCAGTATTTT. Its protein product is CASSLPEGLAGHTDTQYF.

This sequence joins TRBV6-5 and TRBJ2-1; no firm D call. The germline V gene has CDR1 MNHEY and CDR2 SVGAGI. Between the trimmed V and J ends, which lost 2 bases and 10 bases, there was a span of 3 bases. This CDR3 is 10 amino acids long. This CDR3 reads CASSYPEQFF. As DNA, the CDR3 is TGTGCCAGCAGTTACCCCGAGCAGTTCTTC.

The gene calls are TRBV12-3 or TRBV12-4 and TRBJ1-5; D is uncertain. The CDR3 runs to 13 residues. V was shortened by 5 bases and J by 8 bases, with 13 bases between the two germline ends. CDR3 sequence (DNA): TGTGCCAGCAGTCTCACCTTTCTGAAGCCCCAGCATTTT. Translating gives CASSLTFLKPQHF.

The J gene is TRBJ2-1, the V gene TRBV7-3; 8 nucleotides line up with TRBD1. CDR1 is SGHTA, CDR2 FQGTGA, per germline. The V segment lost 3 bases and the J segment 5 bases; nucleotides outside the gene matches: 3. This CDR3 has 14 amino acids. The CDR3 DNA is TGTGCCAGCAGCTTGGACAGGGTCAACAATGAGCAGTTCTTC. It translates to CASSLDRVNNEQFF.

The chain has TRBV6-5 and TRBJ1-1; 8 nucleotides align to TRBD1. V gave up 6 bases and J gave up 3 bases; unmatched junction bases: 9. The CDR3 consists of 15 residues. Germline V gene data show CDR1 as MNHEY and CDR2 as SVGAGI. CDR3 region: CASSRKETGDTEAFF. DNA for the CDR3: TGTGCCAGCAGCCGGAAGGAGACAGGGGACACTGAAGCTTTCTTT.

To note about this clone: Within the sample, other DNA sequences also encode this same CDR3. The V call is TRBV6-2 or TRBV6-3, the J call TRBJ2-7, with 7 bases identical to TRBD2. The germline gives CDR1 MNHEY, CDR2 SVGEGT. This CDR3 is built from 11 residues. J gave up 7 bases and V 6 bases, and 3 bases lay outside the gene matches. CDR3 nucleotides: TGTGCCAGCAGCCAGGGAGGGGAGCAGTACTTC. Translation: CASSQGGEQYF.

This chain links TRBV15 with TRBJ2-7, with TRBD2 as a possible D gene (7 bases). Germline CDR1 reads LNHNV; CDR2 reads YYDKDF (reference sequence). This CDR3 comprises 14 residues. V lost 9 bases and J lost 0, with 15 bases in between. The CDR3 DNA sequence: TGTGCCACTGGGACGGGGGGCGACTCCTACGAGCAGTACTTC. Protein: CATGTGGDSYEQYF. The variable domain in full, completed from reference TRBV15 and TRBJ2-7, reads DAMVIQNPRYQVTQFGKPVTLSCSQTLNHNVMYWYQQKSSQAPKLLFHYYDKDFNNEADTPDNFQSRRPNTSFCFLDIRSPGLGDTAMYLCATGTGGDSYEQYFGPGTRLTVT.

The rearrangement links TRBV14 to TRBJ2-7; D perhaps matches TRBD1 (6 bases). The CDR3 totals 13 residues. V lost 4 bases, J lost 6 bases, and 13 bases lay in between. CDR1 is SGHDN and CDR2 is FVKESK in the germline V gene. The CDR3: CASSRYRVGEQYF. In DNA form, the CDR3 reads TGTGCCAGCAGCCGCTACAGGGTTGGCGAGCAGTACTTC.